A single sample is the source of the 9 T cell receptor beta chains below, sequenced in a study of T-cell memory formation after mild COVID-19. TCRdb passed the 5' RACE reads through MiXCR, listing each CDR3 protein once. This table has 280,000 or so distinct CDR3 sequences, roughly 18% appearing once. Sequenced: PBMCs or a T cell subset sorted from them (not recorded which). The receptors come from a man aged 18 to 29 who had mild COVID-19 (a few samples of this study predate the infection). Cell type and time point are not known.

This clonotype occurred a few times. This chain uses TRBV5-1 with TRBJ1-1; D not resolved. The V end lost 2 bases, the J end lost 1 base, and 6 bases lay between the germline ends. CDR3 length: 13 amino acids. The germline V gene has CDR1 SGHRS and CDR2 YFSETQ. The CDR3 region has the DNA TGCGCCAGCAGCTTCTCAGCGAACACTGAAGCTTTCTTT. Residues: CASSFSANTEAFF.

This clonotype occurred a few times. J is TRBJ1-1 and V is TRBV7-9; D is unresolved. This CDR3 spans 15 amino acids. Germline V gene data show CDR1 as SEHNR and CDR2 as FQNEAQ (reference sequence). V lost 5 bases to trimming and J lost 4 bases, with 17 bases between them. As DNA, the CDR3 is TGTGCCAGCAGCGCCCCGACGCGGGCGGGCACTGAAGCTTTCTTT. Translation: CASSAPTRAGTEAFF.

This clonotype was observed a handful of times. The chain is built from TRBV11-2 and TRBJ2-5; D is undetermined. Trimming removed 1 base from V and 5 bases from J, with 5 bases in between. This CDR3 contains 12 residues. Germline values: CDR1 SGHAT, CDR2 FQNNGV. This CDR3 is CASSLADETQYF. The CDR3 DNA sequence: TGTGCCAGCAGCTTAGCAGATGAGACCCAGTACTTC. Variable domain in full (rest from reference TRBV11-2 and TRBJ2-5): EAGVAQSPRYKIIEKRQSVAFWCNPISGHATLYWYQQILGQGPKLLIQFQNNGVVDDSQLPKDRFSAERLKGVDSTLKIQPAKLEDSAVYLCASSLADETQYFGPGTRLLVL.

This clonotype was seen more than once but under ten times. The V call is TRBV7-2, the J call TRBJ1-2; maybe TRBD1 (6 bases). The CDR3 is 14 amino acids. Trimming took 2 bases from V and 2 from J, leaving 9 bases between them. Germline loops: CDR1 SGHTA, CDR2 FQGNSA. CDR3: CASSLTGWNYGYTF. As DNA, the CDR3 is TGTGCCAGCAGCTTAACAGGGTGGAACTATGGCTACACCTTC.

This clonotype was seen only a few times. V is TRBV6-2 or TRBV6-3 and J is TRBJ2-5; D unclear. The CDR3 has 12 amino acids. V was shortened by 7 bases and J by 5 bases, with 11 bases between the two germline ends. Germline V CDR1 and CDR2: MNHEY, SVGEGT. The CDR3, as DNA: TGTGCCAGCATGGGAACTCGTGAGACCCAGTACTTC. Translated: CASMGTRETQYF.

The DNA of the CDR3 is TGTGCCAGCACCCGGGACTTTTCTAGCACAGATACGCAGTATTTT. Protein product: CASTRDFSSTDTQYF. The V and J genes are TRBV6-5 and TRBJ2-3, with D possibly TRBD2 on 6 matching bases. The germline V gene encodes CDR1 MNHEY and CDR2 SVGAGI. Trimming pared 7 bases from V and 0 bases from J, leaving 14 bases between. There are 15 residues in the CDR3.

The chain uses TRBV28 and TRBJ2-2; no firm D call. Germline V CDR1 and CDR2: MDHEN, SYDVKM. This CDR3 comprises 14 residues. Trimming cost V 5 bases and J 7 bases, with 14 bases left between them. The CDR3 DNA is TGTGCCAGCAGTGCTCCCGACCACGGCGGGGAGCTGTTTTTT. It specifies CASSAPDHGGELFF. Full variable domain (rest looked up from reference TRBV28 and TRBJ2-2): DVKVTQSSRYLVKRTGEKVFLECVQDMDHENMFWYRQDPGLGLRLIYFSYDVKMKEKGDIPEGYSVSREKKERFSLILESASTNQTSMYLCASSAPDHGGELFFGEGSRLTVL.

This chain links TRBV5-5 with TRBJ1-5; possible D gene TRBD1, 5 bases. The CDR3 totals 14 residues. Per the germline V gene, CDR1 is SGHKS and CDR2 is YYEKEE (reference sequence). The V gene lost 2 bases and the J gene lost 2 bases, with 8 bases spanning the gap. CDR3 protein: CASSFEGGNQPQHF. The DNA of the CDR3 is TGTGCCAGCAGCTTCGAAGGGGGCAATCAGCCCCAGCATTTT.

The J gene is TRBJ1-2, the V gene TRBV7-2, with a weak D call TRBD1 (5 bases). V dropped 5 bases and J dropped 6 bases, with 10 bases sitting between them. The CDR3 covers 12 residues. Germline CDR1 is SGHTA and CDR2 is FQGNSA. This chain's CDR3 is CASSQGYDGYTF. In nucleotides, the CDR3 is TGTGCCAGCAGCCAGGGATACGATGGCTACACCTTC.